This T cell receptor (beta chain) originates from a study of monozygotic twins with inflammatory bowel disease (dated by TCRdb to between 2018 and 2020). Looking at the study overall: In total, around 28 monozygotic twin pairs made up the full study: 19 Danish pairs, all IBD-discordant, plus nine German pairs, of which four were IBD-concordant and five were IBD-discordant. Disease-associated traits were sought mainly through comparisons between IBD patients and their genetically identical healthy co-twins within discordant pairs. Each individual had, on average, about 151 000 unique TCRalpha sequences and 181 000 unique TCRbeta sequences available for analysis. Findings and caveats that apply to the study as a whole: IBD patients had lower TCRbeta repertoire diversity, measured by the inverse Simpson index, than their healthy co-twins. Different T cell subtypes could not be distinguished in the analysis. The results gave no support for a single strong signal or clonotype linked to IBD. Compared with healthy twins, IBD patients had fewer clonotypes in common with other individuals, a difference most pronounced in patients showing signs of disease activity. Concordant and discordant twins showed no difference in repertoire similarity, possibly because of limited statistical power. Because patients received different immunosuppressive treatments, the repertoires may have picked up extra background noise and variability between individuals.

As to this clonotype: What antigen it recognizes has not been identified.

Inclusive of the bounding cysteine and phenylalanine, the CDR3 is 16 residues long. No DNA was logged. CDR1 is given as MNHEY and CDR2 as SMNVEV, both from the germline V gene (reference sequence). From each donor, a roughly 2.5 ml peripheral blood sample was collected into PAXgene tubes and stored at -80 degrees C. Total RNA was isolated from whole blood with the PAXgene blood miRNA kit on an automated QIAcube, without T cell sorting. Peripheral blood from monozygotic twin pairs who were concordant or discordant for inflammatory bowel disease underwent deep TCRalpha and TCRbeta repertoire profiling using unique molecular barcoding. Smoking habits were recorded for all twin pairs, with individuals classified as current, former or never smokers. The library was made by 5' RACE. Preparation of each TCR library used approximately 3.5 ug of total RNA. For each sample, cDNA synthesis was carried out in eight separate reactions using SMARTScribe reverse transcriptase. Unique molecular identifiers containing a 6-nucleotide sample barcode were introduced through template switching during cDNA synthesis. Amplification of TCRalpha and TCRbeta cDNA involved two nested PCRs of 16 and 9 cycles, and each PCR was followed by bead purification. Before amplification, cDNA was treated with uracil DNA-glycosylase and purified using the QIAquick PCR purification kit. The second PCR was the step at which Illumina TruSeq-compatible adapters and sample-specific barcodes were added. Library quality and concentration were checked on TapeStation and Qubit, and libraries were pooled at around 5.3 ng each. Sequencing of pooled libraries was carried out on an Illumina HiSeq2500 single-index Rapid Run using 2 x 100 bp reads and custom sequencing primers. In the original analysis: PCR and sequencing errors were corrected by UMI-based consensus assembly using MiGEC version 1.2.6. V(D)J alignment, clonotype assembly and CDR3 extraction were performed with MiXCR version 2.1.1. Normalisation of gene usage, clonotype sharing and MAIT/NKT TCR abundance was achieved by analysing the top 1000, 10 000 and 20 000 clonotypes per sample. After downsampling to 27 000 UMIs, diversity was calculated as the inverse Simpson index using the vegan R package. Paired Mann-Whitney U tests were applied to discordant twin pairs, with Benjamini-Hochberg correction for multiple testing. After TCRdb reprocessed the reads, each CDR3 protein sequence was kept as one row, without DNA. The V and J calls come from TCRdb's annotation, not from the publication. The table kept for this sample lists about 210,000 distinct CDR3 sequences. Roughly 1.7% of the sample is taken by the ten largest.

The V gene is TRBV27 and the J gene is TRBJ1-1; TCRdb returns TRBD1, unconfirmable since there is no DNA. The source is a human donor with ulcerative colitis or Crohn's disease, or a healthy co-twin of an affected twin (not recorded which). Sequencing was performed on blood. The CDR3 corresponds to CASSLAGAALGAEAFF.